The 31 T cell receptor beta chains reported below all come from one sample, sequenced in a study of OX40 agonist ivuxolimab in advanced cancers. The repertoire was sequenced with immunoSEQ multiplex PCR; TCRdb's copy has only in-frame clones and lacks some. The sample consists of tens of thousands of clones, approximately 89% of them appearing once. The sample consisted of CD4+ or CD8+ T cells sorted from blood, taken in a trial of the OX40 agonist ivuxolimab. All receptors derive from an adult with an advanced solid tumor such as melanoma, head and neck, liver or kidney cancer.

The chain couples TRBV30 to TRBJ2-7, with D perhaps matching TRBD2 (6 bases). The CDR3 is 14 residues long. Trimming pared 2 bases from V and 4 bases from J, leaving 15 bases between. The germline V gene encodes CDR1 GTSNPN and CDR2 SVGIG (reference sequence). CDR3 nucleotide sequence: TGTGCCTGGAGTCCTCTTGCGGGAAGTTACGAGCAGTACTTC. Translated, it gives CAWSPLAGSYEQYF. The variable domain in full, completed from reference TRBV30 and TRBJ2-7, reads SQTIHQWPATLVQPVGSPLSLECTVEGTSNPNLYWYRQAAGRGLQLLFYSVGIGQISSEVPQNLSASRPQDRQFILSSKKLLLSDSGFYLCAWSPLAGSYEQYFGPGTRLTVT.

The V and J genes are TRBV5-1 and TRBJ2-3, with D perhaps matching TRBD2 (6 bases). The CDR3 has 16 residues. Germline V lookup: CDR1 SGHRS, CDR2 YFSETQ. V shed 7 bases and J shed 6 bases, with 24 bases lying between them. For the CDR3, the DNA is TGCGCCAGCGAAAATGGGGGGAAAATTGGCGGGGATACGCAGTATTTT. Protein: CASENGGKIGGDTQYF. Full variable domain (missing parts from reference TRBV5-1 and TRBJ2-3): KAGVTQTPRYLIKTRGQQVTLSCSPISGHRSVSWYQQTPGQGLQFLFEYFSETQRNKGNFPGRFSGRQFSNSRSEMNVSTLELGDSALYLCASENGGKIGGDTQYFGPGTRLTVL.

The rearrangement uses TRBV18 and TRBJ2-7; no clear D gene. CDR3 length equals 13 residues. CDR1 and CDR2 from the germline V gene are KGHSH and LQKENI. Trimming shortened V by 5 bases and J by 3 bases, and 11 bases separated the two germline ends. The CDR3 loop is CASSAALGYEQYF. The CDR3 region has the DNA TGTGCCAGCTCAGCGGCTCTTGGCTACGAGCAGTACTTC.

V usage is TRBV9 and J usage is TRBJ2-7, with D perhaps matching TRBD1 or TRBD2 (5 bases each). This CDR3 comprises 14 residues. V lost 0 bases to trimming and J lost 8 bases, with 15 bases between them. Germline V gene lookup returns CDR1 SGDLS and CDR2 YYNGEE. The DNA of the CDR3 is TGTGCCAGCAGCGTAGCTACTAGGGGAGAGAAGCAGTACTTC. The encoded protein is CASSVATRGEKQYF.

V usage is TRBV18 and J usage is TRBJ2-1, with 10 positions matching TRBD1. CDR1 is KGHSH, CDR2 LQKENI, per germline. CDR3 size: 16 residues. Trimming removed 6 bases from V and 2 bases from J; junction bases left unmatched: 7. CDR3 in amino acids: CASSQGQGFPYNEQFF. The CDR3 coding sequence is TGTGCCAGCTCCCAGGGACAGGGGTTCCCCTACAATGAGCAGTTCTTC.

The rearrangement uses TRBV6-1 and TRBJ1-5; D call uncertain. The CDR3 covers 13 residues. Germline CDR1 MNHNS, CDR2 SASEGT. Trimming shortened V by 3 bases and J by 5 bases, and 8 bases separated the two germline ends. CDR3 sequence reads: CASSDGYHQPQHF. In DNA form, the CDR3 reads TGTGCCAGCAGTGACGGATACCATCAGCCCCAGCATTTT.

The chain uses TRBV27 and TRBJ1-1, with TRBD1 matching over 8 bases. CDR1 MNHEY and CDR2 SMNVEV come from the germline V gene (reference sequence). With 0 bases clipped from V and 8 bases from J, the junction kept 11 bases outside the gene matches. The CDR3 is 16 residues long. The CDR3 DNA follows: TGTGCCAGCAGTTTATCCCCGAGGACAGGGCGGGGAGAAGCTTTCTTT. Protein product: CASSLSPRTGRGEAFF.

The chain links TRBV5-1 to TRBJ2-3; possibly TRBD2 for D (6 bases). This CDR3 contains 16 residues. Germline V CDR1 and CDR2: SGHRS, YFSETQ. Trimming removed 4 bases at V and 3 bases at J, with 18 bases between. CDR3 sequence: CASSRGGGGDTDTQYF. DNA of the CDR3: TGCGCCAGCAGCCGGGGTGGCGGCGGGGATACAGATACGCAGTATTTT. Full variable domain (remainder filled in from reference TRBV5-1 and TRBJ2-3): KAGVTQTPRYLIKTRGQQVTLSCSPISGHRSVSWYQQTPGQGLQFLFEYFSETQRNKGNFPGRFSGRQFSNSRSEMNVSTLELGDSALYLCASSRGGGGDTDTQYFGPGTRLTVL.

The chain is built from TRBV2 and TRBJ2-1, with 12 bases fitting TRBD2. Germline loops: CDR1 SNHLY, CDR2 FYNNEI. V trimming: 2 bases; J trimming: 6 bases; junction bases outside the gene matches: 5. The length of the CDR3 is 16 residues. This CDR3 is CASSEQTSGSGNEQFF. CDR3 sequence (DNA): TGTGCCAGCAGTGAACAGACTAGCGGGAGCGGCAATGAGCAGTTCTTC.

CDR3 sequence: CASAPQATDTQYF. The CDR3 coding sequence is TGTGCCAGCGCCCCCCAGGCCACAGATACGCAGTATTTT. J is TRBJ2-3 and V is TRBV28; no definite D call. Trimming stripped 8 bases from V and 2 bases from J, with 11 bases between. Germline V gene sequence: CDR1 MDHEN, CDR2 SYDVKM. The CDR3 totals 13 residues.

V and J are TRBV19 and TRBJ2-2; D might be TRBD1 (5 bases). V lost 5 bases and J 4 bases, leaving 11 bases between the germline ends. Germline CDR1 reads LNHDA; CDR2 reads SQIVND (reference sequence). There are 14 residues in the CDR3. This CDR3 reads CASSQTERTGELFF. As DNA, the CDR3 is TGTGCCAGTAGTCAGACAGAGCGCACCGGGGAGCTGTTTTTT.

This clone was picked up a small number of times. The chain is built from TRBV19 and TRBJ1-2; TRBD1 matches at 7 bases. V lost 5 bases and J lost 2; bases outside the gene matches: 5. Germline values: CDR1 LNHDA, CDR2 SQIVND (reference sequence). The CDR3 covers 14 residues. The CDR3 nucleotides read TGTGCCAGTAGTCCTTCGGGACAGAACTATGGCTACACCTTC. Encoded protein: CASSPSGQNYGYTF.

The chain joins TRBV25-1 to TRBJ2-1; D assignment may be TRBD1 or TRBD2 (5 bases each). Per the germline V gene, CDR1 is MGHDK and CDR2 is SYGVNS. The germline V and J ends were trimmed by 4 bases and 7 bases, with 11 bases remaining between them. The CDR3 length is 13 residues. In nucleotides, the CDR3 is TGTGCCAGCAGTGGGGGGACGGAGAATGAGCAGTTCTTC. It yields the protein CASSGGTENEQFF.

DNA of the CDR3: TGCGCCAGCAGCCTCCGGGACGCCGGCGGGACCGGGGAGCTGTTTTTT. Amino acids: CASSLRDAGGTGELFF. The chain has TRBV4-1 and TRBJ2-2, with D tentatively TRBD1 or TRBD2 (5 bases each). V was clipped by 4 bases and J by 5 bases, with 17 bases between them. This CDR3 is 16 amino acids long. Per germline, CDR1 MGHRA and CDR2 YSYEKL.

J is TRBJ2-7 and V is TRBV2, with D perhaps TRBD1 (6 bases). The germline V and J ends were trimmed by 7 bases and 3 bases, with 16 bases remaining between them. This CDR3 has 14 amino acids. Germline-derived CDR1 and CDR2 are SNHLY and FYNNEI. This chain's CDR3 is CASNHPRDNYEQYF. The CDR3 DNA reads TGTGCCAGCAATCATCCCAGGGACAACTACGAGCAGTACTTC.

The chain joins TRBV6-1 to TRBJ2-1, with 10 bases aligning to TRBD1. V lost 3 bases and J lost 1; bases outside the gene matches: 3. CDR1 and CDR2 (germline): MNHNS, SASEGT. The CDR3 loop spans 16 amino acids. CDR3 sequence: CASSEDRGLSYNEQFF. CDR3 bases: TGTGCCAGCAGTGAGGACAGGGGGTTATCCTACAATGAGCAGTTCTTC.

The chain is built from TRBV5-1 and TRBJ1-2; D unresolved. The CDR3 length is 13 residues. V was trimmed by 1 base and J by 1 base, leaving 5 bases between them. In germline, CDR1 is SGHRS, CDR2 YFSETQ. CDR3 sequence: CASSLRGNYGYTF. DNA for the CDR3: TGCGCCAGCAGCTTGCGGGGTAACTATGGCTACACCTTC.

This clone was detected once. The V call is TRBV5-1, the J call TRBJ1-1; D is possibly TRBD1 (6 bases). V was clipped by 2 bases and J by 7 bases, with 12 bases between them. Germline CDR1 and CDR2: SGHRS and YFSETQ. The CDR3 consists of 13 residues. The CDR3: CASSFREGGEAFF. DNA of the CDR3: TGCGCCAGCAGCTTCAGGGAGGGGGGTGAAGCTTTCTTT. Full variable domain (missing parts from reference TRBV5-1 and TRBJ1-1): KAGVTQTPRYLIKTRGQQVTLSCSPISGHRSVSWYQQTPGQGLQFLFEYFSETQRNKGNFPGRFSGRQFSNSRSEMNVSTLELGDSALYLCASSFREGGEAFFGQGTRLTVV.

This clone was observed a single time. The chain carries TRBV6-5 and TRBJ2-5; tentatively, D is TRBD1 (6 bases). Trimming cost V 5 bases and J 5 bases, with 12 bases left between them. CDR1 is MNHEY, CDR2 SVGAGI, per germline. The CDR3 contains 13 residues. The CDR3 nucleotides read TGTGCCAGCAGTCCCCCAGGGGCGGAGACCCAGTACTTC. This translates into CASSPPGAETQYF.

The chain joins TRBV9 to TRBJ2-5; 7 bases fit TRBD1. CDR1 is SGDLS, CDR2 YYNGEE, per germline. Trimming took 4 bases from V and 1 from J; bases not matched to a gene: 13. The length of the CDR3 is 17 residues. The CDR3 coding sequence is TGTGCCAGCAGCTTGGGAAGGACAGGCGTTTTCCAAGAGACCCAGTACTTC. Translating gives CASSLGRTGVFQETQYF.

The chain recombines TRBV6-5 with TRBJ2-7; 9 nucleotides match TRBD1. Germline-derived CDR1 and CDR2 are MNHEY and SVGAGI. V lost 0 bases and J lost 1; bases outside the gene matches: 1. This CDR3 is built from 15 residues. The CDR3 region is CASSYSDRGSYEQYF. In nucleotides, the CDR3 is TGTGCCAGCAGTTACTCGGACAGGGGTTCCTACGAGCAGTACTTC.

The chain joins TRBV2 to TRBJ1-6, with TRBD1 matching 7 bases. Germline CDR1 and CDR2: SNHLY and FYNNEI. CDR3 length: 15 residues. Trimming took 6 bases from V and 7 from J; bases not matched to a gene: 9. CDR3 coding DNA: TGTGCCAGCAGGATAACGACAGGGTACAATTCACCCCTCCACTTT. It encodes CASRITTGYNSPLHF.

Written as DNA, the CDR3 is TGTGCCAGCAGCTTAGGTCCAGGCCTTGGAGGAAACACCATATATTTT. Its translation is CASSLGPGLGGNTIYF. The chain recombines TRBV5-6 with TRBJ1-3; D is ambiguous. The V and J ends lost 2 bases and 4 bases respectively, with 16 bases between them. CDR1 and CDR2 from the germline V gene are SGHDT and YYEEEE. The length of the CDR3 is 16 residues.

The rearrangement uses TRBV11-2 and TRBJ2-3, with a weak D call TRBD2 (5 bases). The CDR3 extends over 14 amino acids. The V end lost 5 bases, the J end lost 2 bases, and 11 bases lay between the germline ends. Germline V gives CDR1 SGHAT, CDR2 FQNNGV. In DNA, the CDR3 is TGTGCCAGCAGCCGTGGAGGCTCCACAGATACGCAGTATTTT. Translated: CASSRGGSTDTQYF. The full variable domain, in which reference TRBV11-2 and TRBJ2-3 provide the parts outside the CDR3, is EAGVAQSPRYKIIEKRQSVAFWCNPISGHATLYWYQQILGQGPKLLIQFQNNGVVDDSQLPKDRFSAERLKGVDSTLKIQPAKLEDSAVYLCASSRGGSTDTQYFGPGTRLTVL.

This clone has just a few counts. This chain joins TRBV7-3 and TRBJ2-2, with 9 bases identical to TRBD2. Per germline, CDR1 SGHTA and CDR2 FQGTGA. CDR3 size: 16 residues. V gave up 5 bases and J gave up 3 bases; unmatched junction bases: 7. CDR3 bases: TGTGCCAGCAGCCCAGGACTAGCGCGTCACACCGGGGAGCTGTTTTTT. It is translated as CASSPGLARHTGELFF.

The J gene is TRBJ2-2, the V gene TRBV7-3; unclear D gene. The germline gives CDR1 SGHTA, CDR2 FQGTGA. The CDR3 sequence is 15 residues long. Trimming pared 5 bases from V and 7 bases from J, leaving 17 bases between. The CDR3 coding sequence is TGTGCCAGCAGCGTCGATCGGTTCGATCACGGGGAGCTGTTTTTT. This encodes CASSVDRFDHGELFF.

This clone appeared a few times. The chain couples TRBV27 to TRBJ1-1; tentatively, D is TRBD1 (6 bases). CDR3 length: 16 amino acids. With 4 bases removed from V and 6 bases from J, the gap between germline ends came to 21 bases. Germline-derived CDR1 and CDR2 are MNHEY and SMNVEV (reference sequence). Here the CDR3 DNA reads TGTGCCAGCAGTTACATCAGGGGAAGGGGTTTTGCTGAAGCTTTCTTT. Residues: CASSYIRGRGFAEAFF.

The chain is built from TRBV10-2 and TRBJ1-1; D unclear. Germline loops: CDR1 WSHSY, CDR2 SAAADI. The CDR3 contains 13 residues. V lost 4 bases to trimming and J lost 2 bases, with 8 bases between them. CDR3: CASSVSRNTEAFF. The CDR3 bases are TGCGCCAGCAGTGTGTCCCGTAACACTGAAGCTTTCTTT.

Only a few counts were recorded for this clone. The chain links TRBV27 to TRBJ1-5; TRBD1 is a possible D gene (5 bases). V shed 7 bases and J shed 0 bases, with 16 bases lying between them. The germline gives CDR1 MNHEY, CDR2 SMNVEV (reference sequence). This CDR3 region has 16 residues. CDR3 coding DNA: TGTGCCAGCAAGAAGTCAGCAGGGAATAGCAATCAGCCCCAGCATTTT. This encodes CASKKSAGNSNQPQHF.

The chain combines TRBV6-6 with TRBJ2-3; TRBD1 agrees at 8 bases. The length of the CDR3 is 15 residues. With V trimmed by 8 bases and J by 4 bases, 11 bases remained unmatched. CDR1 and CDR2 (germline): MNHNY, SVGAGI (reference sequence). CDR3 loop: CASGSGGIVADTQYF. In nucleotides, the CDR3 is TGTGCCAGCGGATCAGGGGGCATAGTAGCAGATACGCAGTATTTT.

This chain links TRBV6-5 with TRBJ2-2; D gene uncertain. Germline V gene lookup returns CDR1 MNHEY and CDR2 SVGAGI. The CDR3 runs to 12 residues. The V end was cut by 8 bases, the J end by 4 bases, with 8 bases between. Written as DNA, the CDR3 is TGTGCCAGCGTTGCATTCACCGGGGAGCTGTTTTTT. This encodes CASVAFTGELFF.